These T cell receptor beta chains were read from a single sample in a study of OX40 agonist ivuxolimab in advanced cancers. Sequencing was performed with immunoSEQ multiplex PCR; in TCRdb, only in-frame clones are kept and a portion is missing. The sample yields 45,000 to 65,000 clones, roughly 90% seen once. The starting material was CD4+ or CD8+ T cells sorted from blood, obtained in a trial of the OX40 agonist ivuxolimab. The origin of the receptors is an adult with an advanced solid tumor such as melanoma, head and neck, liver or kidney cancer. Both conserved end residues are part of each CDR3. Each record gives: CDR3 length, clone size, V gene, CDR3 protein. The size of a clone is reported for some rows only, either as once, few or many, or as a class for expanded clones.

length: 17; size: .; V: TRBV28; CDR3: CASSFPGLGLGNYEQYF
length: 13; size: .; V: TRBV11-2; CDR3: CASSGLQKGGYTF
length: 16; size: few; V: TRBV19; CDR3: CASSPSPGQRGQPQHF
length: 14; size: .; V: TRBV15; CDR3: CATSRKTLGYEQYF
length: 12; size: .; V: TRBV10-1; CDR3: CASSGRNTEAFF
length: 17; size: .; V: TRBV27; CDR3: CASSSHEGVGQQETQYF
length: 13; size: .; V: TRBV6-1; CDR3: CASRPGVGNTIYF
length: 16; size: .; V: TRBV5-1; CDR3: CASSAGDVGGFYTQYF
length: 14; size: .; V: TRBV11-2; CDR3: CASSFTSGSAEQFF
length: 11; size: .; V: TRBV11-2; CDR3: CASGSSYEQYF
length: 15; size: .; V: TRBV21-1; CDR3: CASSKEELAGREQYF
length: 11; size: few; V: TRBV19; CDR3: CASSISDGYTF
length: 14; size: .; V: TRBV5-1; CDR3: CATFSRVSTGELFF
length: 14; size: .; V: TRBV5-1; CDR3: CASSLLANTGELFF
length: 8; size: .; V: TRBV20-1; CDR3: CNTDTQYF
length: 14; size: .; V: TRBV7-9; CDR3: CASSPPSPDNEQFF
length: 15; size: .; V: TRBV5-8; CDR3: CASSLGGQGAGEQYF
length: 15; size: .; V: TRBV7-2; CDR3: CASSFSSGSYNEQFF
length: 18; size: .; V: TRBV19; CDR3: CASSIVRTSGRRTGELFF
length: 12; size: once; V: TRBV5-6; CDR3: CASSSDRVKQFF
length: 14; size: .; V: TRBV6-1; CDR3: CASSEGRMVTLQYF
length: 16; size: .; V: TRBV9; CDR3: CASSVASTVVGNTIYF
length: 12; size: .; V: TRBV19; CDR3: CASSWAGNEQFF
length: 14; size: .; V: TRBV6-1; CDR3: CASGHFWGGDTQYF
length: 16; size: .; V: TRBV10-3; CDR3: CAISPSGGELTDTQYF
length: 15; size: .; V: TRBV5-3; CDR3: CARSCTGTGGYEQYF
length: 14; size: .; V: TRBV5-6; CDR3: CASTLQGRSVEQYF
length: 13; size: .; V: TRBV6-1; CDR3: CGGKTGSGNTIYF
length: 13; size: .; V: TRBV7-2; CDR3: CASSVGIEETQYF
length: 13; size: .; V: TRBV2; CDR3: CASGVRGGNTIYF
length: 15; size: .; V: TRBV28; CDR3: CASSLVTSGRDTQYF
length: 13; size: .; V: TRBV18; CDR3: CASSPPVSDTQYF
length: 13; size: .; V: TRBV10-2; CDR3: CASSGGRAYEQYF
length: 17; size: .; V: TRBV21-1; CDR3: CASSKGRCRTSTDTQYF
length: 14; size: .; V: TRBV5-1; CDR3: CASSSRGQGYEQYF